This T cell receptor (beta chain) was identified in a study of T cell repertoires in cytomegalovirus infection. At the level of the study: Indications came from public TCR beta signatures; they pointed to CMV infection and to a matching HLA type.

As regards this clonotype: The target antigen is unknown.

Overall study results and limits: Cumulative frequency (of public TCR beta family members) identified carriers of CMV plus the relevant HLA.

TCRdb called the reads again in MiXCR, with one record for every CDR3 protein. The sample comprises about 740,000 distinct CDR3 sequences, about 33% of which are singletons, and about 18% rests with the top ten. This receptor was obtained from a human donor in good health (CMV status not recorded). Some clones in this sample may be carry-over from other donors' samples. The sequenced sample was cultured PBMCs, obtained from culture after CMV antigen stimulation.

The CDR3 protein is CASRSRSYEQYF. The DNA of the CDR3 is TGTGCCAGCAGGAGTCGCTCCTACGAGCAGTACTTC. The rearrangement joins TRBV2 to TRBJ2-7; no clear D. The germline gives CDR1 SNHLY, CDR2 FYNNEI. CDR3 length: 12 amino acids. Trimming took off 6 bases at V and 0 bases at J, with 6 bases between the two ends.